A selection of T cell receptor beta chains follows, all from one sample in a study of cytomegalovirus exposure and HLA in healthy donors. Sequenced by immunoSEQ multiplex PCR; TCRdb stores in-frame clones only, minus some. The sample shows 90,000 to 130,000 clones, about 80% of them seen only once. What was sequenced was PBMCs. These receptors were obtained from a young woman in good health and CMV-seropositive. Each CDR3 is given with its conserved first and last residue. The D gene is left open where the match is weak. Not all rows give a size; the values are once, few, many and, for expanded clones, a class.

TRBJ1-1,NA,few,TRBV30,CAWTYPGETEAFF,TGTGCCTGGACTTACCCAGGGGAAACTGAAGCTTTCTTT
TRBJ1-1,TRBD1,NA,TRBV5-4,CASSYRTGSDTEAFF,TGTGCCAGCAGCTATAGGACAGGATCGGACACTGAAGCTTTCTTT
TRBJ2-1,TRBD2,NA,TRBV27,CASREGGPNEQFF,TGTGCCAGCAGGGAGGGAGGGCCAAATGAGCAGTTCTTC
TRBJ1-5,NA,once,TRBV5-1,CASVDQPQHF,TGCGCCAGCGTCGATCAGCCCCAGCATTTT
TRBJ1-1,TRBD1,NA,TRBV7-3,CASRLDRGTTEAFF,TGTGCCAGCAGACTCGACAGGGGGACCACTGAAGCTTTCTTT
TRBJ1-1,NA,NA,TRBV5-1,CASSPSTGDPRAFF,TGCGCCAGCAGCCCCAGCACGGGGGACCCTAGAGCTTTCTTT
TRBJ2-3,TRBD2,NA,TRBV5-1,CASSFFSPLAGGPADTQYF,TGCGCCAGCAGCTTTTTTTCCCCTCTAGCGGGAGGGCCGGCAGATACGCAGTATTTT
TRBJ2-5,NA,NA,TRBV5-1,CASPGSSDPETQYF,TGCGCCAGCCCTGGGTCGAGCGACCCAGAGACCCAGTACTTC
TRBJ2-7,TRBD1,NA,TRBV18,CASSPGTGDSYEQYF,TGTGCCAGCTCACCAGGGACAGGGGACTCCTACGAGCAGTACTTC
TRBJ2-7,TRBD2,NA,TRBV11-2,CASSDLLAGGTYEQYF,TGTGCCAGCAGCGATCTCCTAGCGGGGGGGACCTACGAGCAGTACTTC
TRBJ2-7,NA,NA,TRBV5-4,CASSLGSGYEQYF,TGTGCCAGCAGCTTGGGCAGTGGCTACGAGCAGTACTTC
TRBJ2-5,TRBD1,medium-sized,TRBV30,CAWSDRGGTGDFETQYF,TGTGCCTGGAGTGATCGAGGGGGGACAGGGGACTTCGAGACCCAGTACTTC
TRBJ1-3,NA,NA,TRBV4-1,CASSPRDTDFTSSGNTIYF,TGCGCCAGCAGCCCACGGGACACCGATTTTACTAGCTCTGGAAACACCATATATTTT
TRBJ1-4,TRBD1,NA,TRBV4-2,CASSQGGTATNEKLFF,TGTGCCAGCAGCCAAGGTGGGACAGCAACTAATGAAAAACTGTTTTTT
TRBJ1-5,TRBD1,NA,TRBV7-8,CASSLDATGEKQPQHF,TGTGCCAGCAGCTTAGACGCGACAGGGGAAAAACAGCCCCAGCATTTT
TRBJ1-2,NA,NA,TRBV6-5,CASRQGYGYTF,TGTGCCAGCAGGCAGGGGTATGGCTACACCTTC
TRBJ2-1,NA,once,TRBV7-3,CASSLESSYNEQFF,TGTGCCAGCAGCTTAGAGAGCTCCTACAATGAGCAGTTCTTC
TRBJ2-3,NA,NA,TRBV19,CASSRRGPVTTDTQYF,TGTGCCAGTAGTAGGCGGGGTCCCGTTACTACAGATACGCAGTATTTT
TRBJ2-5,NA,NA,TRBV18,CASSVRREPQETQYF,TGTGCCAGCTCAGTCCGTAGGGAGCCCCAAGAGACCCAGTACTTC
TRBJ1-1,TRBD1,NA,TRBV10-3,CAISPGQGVTNTEAFF,TGTGCCATCAGTCCGGGACAGGGAGTTACAAACACTGAAGCTTTCTTT
TRBJ1-6,NA,NA,TRBV5-6,CASSLGGRLKKSPLHF,TGTGCCAGCAGCTTGGGAGGCCGCCTGAAGAAGTCACCCCTCCACTTT
TRBJ2-3,TRBD2,NA,TRBV28,CASSSLGGDFSTDTQYF,TGTGCCAGCAGTTCCCTGGGAGGGGACTTTAGCACAGATACGCAGTATTTT
TRBJ2-7,TRBD1,NA,TRBV5-1,CASSGPPGQSFYEQYF,TGCGCCAGCAGCGGACCCCCGGGACAGAGCTTCTACGAGCAGTACTTC
TRBJ1-6,NA,NA,TRBV10-3,CAISEMGGGKYNSPLHF,TGTGCCATCAGTGAAATGGGAGGGGGAAAATATAATTCACCCCTCCACTTT
TRBJ1-5,TRBD1,NA,TRBV28,CASKETGGYQPQHF,TGTGCCAGCAAAGAGACAGGGGGCTATCAGCCCCAGCATTTT
TRBJ1-1,NA,few,TRBV6-1,CASSDRGNTEAFF,TGTGCCAGCAGTGACAGGGGAAACACTGAAGCTTTCTTT
TRBJ1-5,NA,NA,TRBV6-1,CASSGFPGYYSNQPQHF,TGTGCCAGCAGTGGATTTCCGGGTTACTATAGCAATCAGCCCCAGCATTTT
TRBJ1-1,TRBD1,few,TRBV30,CAWIRAGGMNTEAFF,TGTGCCTGGATTAGGGCAGGGGGCATGAACACTGAAGCTTTCTTT
TRBJ1-2,NA,once,TRBV4-2,CASSQGQFTAPNYGYTF,TGTGCCAGCAGCCAAGGACAGTTTACCGCCCCTAACTATGGCTACACCTTC
TRBJ2-7,TRBD1,few,TRBV5-1,CASSFQQGGGYEQYF,TGCGCCAGCAGCTTCCAACAGGGGGGCGGTTACGAGCAGTACTTC
TRBJ1-2,NA,NA,TRBV6-5,CASSYGSGSGGYTF,TGTGCCAGCAGTTACGGGTCGGGGTCGGGTGGCTACACCTTC
TRBJ2-7,NA,NA,TRBV27,CASSARTATYEQYF,TGTGCCAGCAGTGCCCGGACAGCCACCTACGAGCAGTACTTC
TRBJ1-4,TRBD1,NA,TRBV5-1,CASSSQGAQGEKLFF,TGCGCCAGCAGCTCCCAGGGGGCGCAAGGAGAAAAACTGTTTTTT
TRBJ1-5,NA,NA,TRBV6-5,CASSMYSGTNQPQHF,TGTGCCAGCAGTATGTATTCCGGGACAAATCAGCCCCAGCATTTT
TRBJ1-4,TRBD1,NA,TRBV18,CASSPQGALANEKLFF,TGTGCCAGCTCACCACAGGGGGCACTTGCTAATGAAAAACTGTTTTTT
TRBJ2-7,NA,NA,TRBV5-1,CASQSVGEGEQYF,TGCGCCAGCCAATCCGTGGGAGAGGGCGAGCAGTACTTC